The 25 T cell receptor beta chains below all came from one sample that was sequenced in a study of T cells in localized non-small cell lung cancer. Repertoires were generated with immunoSEQ multiplex PCR, while TCRdb's copy carries only in-frame clones and drops some. The sample has 30,000 to 45,000 clones, over 70% seen once. Specimen: peripheral blood, collected before any cancer treatment. The receptors shown here come from a woman aged 40-69 years with stage I lung adenocarcinoma.

This clone was found once. The CDR3, as DNA: TGTGCCAGCTCGAGGGGGATTCTAGAGACAGATACGCAGTATTTT. Translated: CASSRGILETDTQYF. This chain joins TRBV6-1 and TRBJ2-3; D may be TRBD1 (6 bases). Germline lookup yields CDR1 MNHNS and CDR2 SASEGT. V lost 8 bases and J 3 bases, leaving 18 bases between the germline ends. The CDR3 runs 15 residues.

The rearrangement joins TRBV27 to TRBJ2-1, with D possibly matching TRBD2 (5 bases). V gave up 8 bases and J gave up 4 bases, with 12 bases separating them. This CDR3 has 13 residues. The V gene's germline CDR1 is MNHEY and CDR2 SMNVEV (reference sequence). CDR3: CASALAVYNEQFF. The CDR3 nucleotides are TGTGCCAGCGCCCTAGCCGTTTACAATGAGCAGTTCTTC.

The genes are TRBV18 and TRBJ1-5; D is unresolved. The ends were cut back, 2 bases at V and 4 bases at J, with 12 bases in the middle. CDR1 is KGHSH and CDR2 is LQKENI in the germline V gene. CDR3 length: 15 residues. Here the CDR3 DNA reads TGTGCCAGCTCACCATCGGACGGGATGAATCAGCCCCAGCATTTT. Its protein is CASSPSDGMNQPQHF.

This chain joins TRBV2 and TRBJ1-6; D possibly corresponds to TRBD1 (5 bases). The CDR3 is made up of 15 amino acids. In germline, CDR1 is SNHLY, CDR2 FYNNEI. Trimming pared 1 base from V and 1 base from J, leaving 5 bases between. The CDR3 is CASSEEGSYNSPLHF. In DNA, the CDR3 is TGTGCCAGCAGTGAAGAGGGGTCCTATAATTCACCCCTCCACTTT.

The chain carries TRBV28 and TRBJ2-6; 9 positions agree with TRBD1. The CDR3 is made up of 17 amino acids. Per the germline V gene, CDR1 is MDHEN and CDR2 is SYDVKM. The V gene end was trimmed by 4 bases and the J gene end by 0 bases; junction bases not matched to a gene: 4. This CDR3 reads CASSSRDRDSGANVLTF. CDR3 sequence (DNA): TGTGCCAGCAGTTCCCGGGACAGGGACTCTGGGGCCAACGTCCTGACTTTC.

In DNA, the CDR3 is TGTGCCAGCAGCTTAGTAGGGGACAGAATCTACAATGAGCAGTTCTTC. This codes for CASSLVGDRIYNEQFF. This chain joins TRBV7-2 and TRBJ2-1; 7 bases match TRBD1. The CDR3 runs 16 residues. Germline V lookup: CDR1 SGHTA, CDR2 FQGNSA. Trimming cost V 1 base and J 3 bases; bases outside gene matches: 6.

The J gene is TRBJ2-3, the V gene TRBV11-2; 12 bases are shared with TRBD2. V shed 4 bases, J shed 4 bases, and the junction held 6 bases outside the gene matches. The CDR3 contains 16 residues. Germline lookup yields CDR1 SGHAT and CDR2 FQNNGV. The CDR3 nucleotides are TGTGCCAGCAGCTCCAGACTAGCGGGAGCTCCAGATACGCAGTATTTT. Protein product: CASSSRLAGAPDTQYF.

The CDR3 region is CASSSQGGGSSDTQYF. The DNA of the CDR3 is TGTGCCAGCAGCTCCCAAGGGGGCGGGAGTTCAGATACGCAGTATTTT. The chain links TRBV7-2 to TRBJ2-3; D tentatively fits TRBD1 or TRBD2 (7 bases each). Germline V gene data show CDR1 as SGHTA and CDR2 as FQGNSA. The CDR3 loop spans 16 amino acids. Trimming left V 4 bases short and J 4 bases short, with 18 bases between.

The chain has TRBV6-9 and TRBJ2-7, with TRBD1 as a possible D gene (6 bases). There are 13 residues in the CDR3. From germline, CDR1 is MNHGY and CDR2 SVAAGI. Trimming cost V 3 bases and J 5 bases, with 11 bases left between them. CDR3 region: CASSYAGAHEQYF. CDR3 DNA sequence: TGTGCCAGCAGTTACGCAGGGGCCCACGAGCAGTACTTC.

This chain connects TRBV10-3 to TRBJ2-1; D may be TRBD2 (5 bases). Trimming took 7 bases from V and 9 from J, leaving 25 bases between them. The CDR3 runs to 16 residues. Germline values: CDR1 ENHRY, CDR2 SYGVKD. CDR3 DNA: TGTGCCATCAAAAGTTCCCAGGTCCCCCCCGAGGGTGAGCAGTTCTTC. Its translation: CAIKSSQVPPEGEQFF.

V and J are TRBV5-1 and TRBJ1-1, with D maybe TRBD1 (5 bases). Trimming stripped 5 bases from V and 0 bases from J, with 14 bases between. Germline assignment: CDR1 SGHRS and CDR2 YFSETQ. The CDR3 consists of 15 residues. The CDR3 loop reads CASRAHEGLNTEAFF. DNA of the CDR3: TGCGCCAGCAGGGCCCACGAGGGGTTGAACACTGAAGCTTTCTTT.

The chain joins TRBV28 to TRBJ1-4; D is perhaps TRBD1 (5 bases). Per germline, CDR1 MDHEN and CDR2 SYDVKM. The CDR3 length is 14 residues. Between the trimmed V and J ends, which lost 8 bases and 0 bases, there was a span of 10 bases. The CDR3 reads CASCDSATNEKLFF. CDR3 DNA sequence: TGTGCCAGCTGTGACAGTGCAACTAATGAAAAACTGTTTTTT.

CDR3 region: CASSLGVAHQETQYF. CDR3 nucleotide sequence: TGTGCCAGCAGCTTAGGTGTGGCCCATCAAGAGACCCAGTACTTC. The chain employs TRBV5-4 and TRBJ2-5; D remains unclear. This CDR3 has 15 residues. Germline CDR1 and CDR2: SGHNT and YYREEE (reference sequence). V was pared by 2 bases and J by 2 bases, with 13 bases between.

V is TRBV7-9 and J is TRBJ1-1, with D unresolved. V was cut by 2 bases and J by 1 base, with 17 bases left in between. This CDR3 spans 17 amino acids. Germline values: CDR1 SEHNR, CDR2 FQNEAQ (reference sequence). The CDR3 here is CASSLNRGTVGNTEAFF. As DNA, the CDR3 is TGTGCCAGCAGCTTAAATCGCGGTACAGTTGGGAACACTGAAGCTTTCTTT.

CDR3 bases: TGTGCCAGCAGTTACTCGAGGCGCCATGAAGCTTTCTTT. This codes for CASSYSRRHEAFF. V gene TRBV6-5 combines with J gene TRBJ1-1; D is unclear. V gave up 0 bases and J gave up 7 bases, with 9 bases separating them. This CDR3 has 13 amino acids. Germline values: CDR1 MNHEY, CDR2 SVGAGI.

This clone was found a few times. The genes are TRBV5-1 and TRBJ1-4; maybe TRBD1 (6 bases). Germline CDR1 and CDR2: SGHRS and YFSETQ. The germline V and J ends were trimmed by 6 bases and 3 bases, with 18 bases remaining between them. This CDR3 has 16 amino acids. CDR3 sequence (DNA): TGCGCCAGCACCCTCGACTATGACAGGTCTAATGAAAAACTGTTTTTT. Its protein product is CASTLDYDRSNEKLFF.

The rearrangement joins TRBV7-2 to TRBJ1-2; D remains ambiguous. The length of the CDR3 is 13 residues. In germline, CDR1 is SGHTA, CDR2 FQGNSA. V was cut by 5 bases and J by 5 bases, with 12 bases left in between. In nucleotides, the CDR3 is TGTGCCAGCAGCGTGGGGATTGGGTATGGCTACACCTTC. This codes for CASSVGIGYGYTF. Drawing the rest from reference TRBV7-2 and TRBJ1-2, the complete variable domain is GAGVSQSPSNKVTEKGKDVELRCDPISGHTALYWYRQSLGQGLEFLIYFQGNSAPDKSGLPSDRFSAERTGGSVSTLTIQRTQQEDSAVYLCASSVGIGYGYTFGSGTRLTVV.

The chain carries TRBV9 and TRBJ2-3, with D unclear. The germline V gene encodes CDR1 SGDLS and CDR2 YYNGEE. The V gene lost 5 bases and the J gene lost 4 bases, with 8 bases spanning the gap. CDR3 length: 12 residues. CDR3 loop: CASSEYPDTQYF. The DNA for the CDR3 is TGTGCCAGCAGTGAGTACCCAGATACGCAGTATTTT. Combining the CDR3 with reference TRBV9 and TRBJ2-3 gives the whole variable domain DSGVTQTPKHLITATGQRVTLRCSPRSGDLSVYWYQQSLDQGLQFLIQYYNGEERAKGNILERFSAQQFPDLHSELNLSSLELGDSALYFCASSEYPDTQYFGPGTRLTVL.

This sequence joins TRBV10-3 and TRBJ2-2; 11 nucleotides align to TRBD1. V gave up 6 bases and J gave up 6 bases; unmatched junction bases: 3. Germline V lookup: CDR1 ENHRY, CDR2 SYGVKD. CDR3 length equals 14 residues. The CDR3 DNA reads as TGTGCCATCAGCCCGGGACAGGGGGCCGGGGAGCTGTTTTTT. Translation: CAISPGQGAGELFF.

This clone appeared a single time. The rearrangement links TRBV19 to TRBJ2-5; D is unclear. Trimming took off 5 bases at V and 5 bases at J, with 15 bases between the two ends. The CDR3 runs to 14 residues. The germline V gene encodes CDR1 LNHDA and CDR2 SQIVND (reference sequence). CDR3 in amino acids: CASSPRLRFETQYF. The CDR3 region has the DNA TGTGCCAGTAGTCCTCGGCTAAGATTTGAGACCCAGTACTTC.

The rearrangement joins TRBV6-1 to TRBJ2-3; D not certain. Per germline, CDR1 MNHNS and CDR2 SASEGT. The V gene lost 6 bases and the J gene lost 6 bases, with 10 bases spanning the gap. The CDR3 length is 12 residues. The CDR3 loop reads CASSPSADTQYF. DNA of the CDR3: TGTGCCAGCAGCCCCTCCGCGGATACGCAGTATTTT.

The chain carries TRBV5-6 and TRBJ1-4; the D is unclear. Germline CDR1 and CDR2: SGHDT and YYEEEE. Trimming took 0 bases from V and 4 from J, leaving 10 bases between them. This CDR3 has 15 residues. The CDR3 DNA follows: TGTGCCAGCAGCTTGGCCCAAGGAGTTAATGAAAAACTGTTTTTT. This codes for CASSLAQGVNEKLFF.

This clone was observed a single time. The rearrangement uses TRBV4-2 and TRBJ2-7; D remains unclear. The CDR3 extends over 16 amino acids. V was cut by 1 base and J by 6 bases, with 19 bases left in between. Germline values: CDR1 LGHNA, CDR2 YNFKEQ. The CDR3 here is CASSQGEGVSLIEQYF. The CDR3 DNA is TGTGCCAGCAGCCAAGGTGAAGGAGTCAGTCTCATCGAGCAGTACTTC.

In its sample, this clone was seen once. The gene calls are TRBV10-3 and TRBJ1-2; D uncertain. CDR1 is ENHRY, CDR2 SYGVKD, per germline. This CDR3 has 12 residues. Trimming removed 3 bases from V and 5 bases from J, with 7 bases in between. This chain's CDR3 is CAISEEGYGYTF. In DNA, the CDR3 is TGTGCCATCAGTGAAGAGGGATATGGCTACACCTTC.

This chain uses TRBV11-2 with TRBJ1-5, with 9 bases that match TRBD1. V was clipped by 5 bases and J by 9 bases; unmatched bases: 8. Germline V gives CDR1 SGHAT, CDR2 FQNNGV. The CDR3 spans 14 residues. The CDR3 region is CASSIDRGDWPQHF. CDR3 nucleotides: TGTGCCAGCAGCATCGACAGGGGGGATTGGCCCCAGCATTTT.